These T cell receptor beta chains were read from a single sample in a study of cytomegalovirus exposure and HLA in healthy donors. Measured with immunoSEQ multiplex PCR; TCRdb has only the in-frame clones, and not every one. Among 150,000 to 250,000 clones listed, approximately 83% were seen once. Input material: PBMCs. These receptors were taken from a boy between 2 and 15 years old in good health and CMV-seronegative. CDR3s include the opening cysteine and the closing phenylalanine or tryptophan. A D gene is named only where the DNA matches it firmly. Rows give clone size only sometimes, using once, few, many, or a class for an expanded clone.

cdr3_aa: CATSRGTETDTQYF
cdr3_nt: TGTGCCACCAGCAGGGGGACAGAGACAGATACGCAGTATTTT
d_call: TRBD1
j_call: TRBJ2-3
cdr3_length: 14
v_call: TRBV15
clone_size: -

cdr3_aa: CASSRQLRIGGMNTEAFF
cdr3_nt: TGCGCCAGCAGCCGTCAACTAAGGATAGGGGGAATGAACACTGAAGCTTTCTTT
d_call: -
j_call: TRBJ1-1
cdr3_length: 18
v_call: TRBV5-1
clone_size: -

cdr3_aa: CASEGGTRLPANYGYTF
cdr3_nt: TGTGCCAGCGAGGGGGGGACGCGTTTACCAGCTAACTATGGCTACACCTTC
d_call: -
j_call: TRBJ1-2
cdr3_length: 17
v_call: TRBV9
clone_size: -

cdr3_aa: CASSLSPGTSLTDTQYF
cdr3_nt: TGCGCCAGCAGCTTGAGTCCCGGGACTAGCCTCACAGATACGCAGTATTTT
d_call: TRBD2
j_call: TRBJ2-3
cdr3_length: 17
v_call: TRBV5-1
clone_size: -

cdr3_aa: CASSQAGGRVDTQYF
cdr3_nt: TGTGCCAGCAGCCAAGCGGGGGGCCGGGTAGATACGCAGTATTTT
d_call: -
j_call: TRBJ2-3
cdr3_length: 15
v_call: TRBV4-2
clone_size: few

cdr3_aa: CSVGSGMNTEAFF
cdr3_nt: TGCAGCGTTGGTTCCGGGATGAACACTGAAGCTTTCTTT
d_call: -
j_call: TRBJ1-1
cdr3_length: 13
v_call: TRBV29-1
clone_size: few

cdr3_aa: CASSSRRQRFTEKLFF
cdr3_nt: TGTGCCAGCAGCTCTCGGAGACAGAGGTTTACTGAAAAACTGTTTTTT
d_call: -
j_call: TRBJ1-4
cdr3_length: 16
v_call: TRBV7-8
clone_size: -

cdr3_aa: CASKRDRVSYGYTF
cdr3_nt: TGTGCCAGCAAGAGGGACAGGGTTAGCTATGGCTACACCTTC
d_call: TRBD1
j_call: TRBJ1-2
cdr3_length: 14
v_call: TRBV6-1
clone_size: -

cdr3_aa: CASSFGLPAPGKQYF
cdr3_nt: TGTGCCAGCAGTTTCGGACTCCCCGCGCCTGGAAAGCAGTACTTC
d_call: -
j_call: TRBJ2-7
cdr3_length: 15
v_call: TRBV27
clone_size: -

cdr3_aa: CASSRRHQGAYTEAFF
cdr3_nt: TGCGCCAGCAGTCGTCGACATCAGGGGGCGTACACTGAAGCTTTCTTT
d_call: TRBD1
j_call: TRBJ1-1
cdr3_length: 16
v_call: TRBV4-3
clone_size: -

cdr3_aa: CASSVSGGPYNSPLHF
cdr3_nt: TGTGCCAGCAGCGTATCAGGGGGCCCCTATAATTCACCCCTCCACTTT
d_call: TRBD1
j_call: TRBJ1-6
cdr3_length: 16
v_call: TRBV9
clone_size: -

cdr3_aa: CASSMTSQPQHF
cdr3_nt: TGTGCCAGTAGTATGACATCACAGCCCCAGCATTTT
d_call: -
j_call: TRBJ1-5
cdr3_length: 12
v_call: TRBV19
clone_size: -

cdr3_aa: CASRQPSGTVLPGLAGYQETQYF
cdr3_nt: TGTGCCAGCAGGCAGCCTTCCGGGACAGTGCTTCCCGGACTAGCGGGGTACCAAGAGACCCAGTACTTC
d_call: TRBD2
j_call: TRBJ2-5
cdr3_length: 23
v_call: TRBV2
clone_size: -

cdr3_aa: CASSKPGQSLDF
cdr3_nt: TGTGCCAGCAGCAAGCCGGGACAGTCTCTTGATTTT
d_call: TRBD1
j_call: TRBJ2-3
cdr3_length: 12
v_call: TRBV2
clone_size: -

cdr3_aa: CASSLTSYEQYF
cdr3_nt: TGTGCCAGCAGTCTTACATCCTACGAGCAGTACTTC
d_call: -
j_call: TRBJ2-7
cdr3_length: 12
v_call: TRBV7-2
clone_size: -

cdr3_aa: CASSGQLAGVSYEQYF
cdr3_nt: TGTGCCAGCAGTGGTCAGCTAGCGGGGGTCTCCTACGAGCAGTACTTC
d_call: TRBD2
j_call: TRBJ2-7
cdr3_length: 16
v_call: TRBV2
clone_size: -

cdr3_aa: CASSSSGSRTDTQYF
cdr3_nt: TGCGCCAGCAGCTCCTCCGGGTCCCGCACAGATACGCAGTATTTT
d_call: -
j_call: TRBJ2-3
cdr3_length: 15
v_call: TRBV4-1
clone_size: -

cdr3_aa: CASSLGGQGAWAGYTF
cdr3_nt: TGTGCCAGCAGCTTAGGTGGACAGGGGGCATGGGCGGGCTACACCTTC
d_call: TRBD1
j_call: TRBJ1-2
cdr3_length: 16
v_call: TRBV7-2
clone_size: -

cdr3_aa: CASRDHRGSGTEAFF
cdr3_nt: TGTGCCAGCAGGGATCACAGGGGGTCAGGCACTGAAGCTTTCTTT
d_call: TRBD1
j_call: TRBJ1-1
cdr3_length: 15
v_call: TRBV4-2
clone_size: -

cdr3_aa: CASSQSSGAFQNEQFF
cdr3_nt: TGTGCCAGCAGCCAGTCTAGCGGGGCCTTTCAAAATGAGCAGTTCTTC
d_call: TRBD2
j_call: TRBJ2-1
cdr3_length: 16
v_call: TRBV4-2
clone_size: -

cdr3_aa: CASSEPGQPYEQYF
cdr3_nt: TGTGCCAGCAGCGAGCCGGGACAGCCTTACGAGCAGTACTTC
d_call: TRBD1
j_call: TRBJ2-7
cdr3_length: 14
v_call: TRBV4-2
clone_size: -

cdr3_aa: CASSQDTAGGRDNEQFF
cdr3_nt: TGCGCCAGCAGCCAAGATACAGCGGGGGGGCGGGACAATGAGCAGTTCTTC
d_call: TRBD2
j_call: TRBJ2-1
cdr3_length: 17
v_call: TRBV4-3
clone_size: -

cdr3_aa: CASSLVEGVAETQYF
cdr3_nt: TGTGCCAGCAGCTTAGTGGAGGGCGTGGCAGAGACCCAGTACTTC
d_call: -
j_call: TRBJ2-5
cdr3_length: 15
v_call: TRBV7-6
clone_size: few

cdr3_aa: CASSGDMAGAFSEQYF
cdr3_nt: TGTGCCAGCAGTGGGGACATGGCAGGGGCTTTCTCCGAGCAGTACTTC
d_call: -
j_call: TRBJ2-7
cdr3_length: 16
v_call: TRBV6-1
clone_size: -

cdr3_aa: CASSSGQGYYGYTF
cdr3_nt: TGTGCCAGCAGTTCAGGACAGGGATACTATGGCTACACCTTC
d_call: TRBD1
j_call: TRBJ1-2
cdr3_length: 14
v_call: TRBV27
clone_size: -

cdr3_aa: CASSYSRGSGGEKLFF
cdr3_nt: TGTGCCAGCAGTTACTCGAGGGGGTCAGGAGGTGAAAAACTGTTTTTT
d_call: -
j_call: TRBJ1-4
cdr3_length: 16
v_call: TRBV6-5
clone_size: -

cdr3_aa: CASSHNNEQFF
cdr3_nt: TGCGCCAGCAGCCACAACAATGAGCAGTTCTTC
d_call: -
j_call: TRBJ2-1
cdr3_length: 11
v_call: TRBV5-1
clone_size: -

cdr3_aa: CASARTGVYSNQPQHF
cdr3_nt: TGTGCCAGCGCCCGGACAGGAGTTTATAGCAATCAGCCCCAGCATTTT
d_call: TRBD1
j_call: TRBJ1-5
cdr3_length: 16
v_call: TRBV18
clone_size: -